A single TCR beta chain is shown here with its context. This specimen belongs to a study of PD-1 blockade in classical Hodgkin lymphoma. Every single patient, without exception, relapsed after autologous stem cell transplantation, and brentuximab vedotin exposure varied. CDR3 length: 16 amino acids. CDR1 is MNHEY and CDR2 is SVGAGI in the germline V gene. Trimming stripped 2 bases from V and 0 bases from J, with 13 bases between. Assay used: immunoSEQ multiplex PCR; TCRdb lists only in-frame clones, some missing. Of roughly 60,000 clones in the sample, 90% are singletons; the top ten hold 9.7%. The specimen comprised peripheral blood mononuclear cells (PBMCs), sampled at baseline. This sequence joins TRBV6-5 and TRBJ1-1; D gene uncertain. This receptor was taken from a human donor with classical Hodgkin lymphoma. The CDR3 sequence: CASSYLGRPMNTEAFF. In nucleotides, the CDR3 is TGTGCCAGCAGTTACCTGGGCAGGCCTATGAACACTGAAGCTTTCTTT.